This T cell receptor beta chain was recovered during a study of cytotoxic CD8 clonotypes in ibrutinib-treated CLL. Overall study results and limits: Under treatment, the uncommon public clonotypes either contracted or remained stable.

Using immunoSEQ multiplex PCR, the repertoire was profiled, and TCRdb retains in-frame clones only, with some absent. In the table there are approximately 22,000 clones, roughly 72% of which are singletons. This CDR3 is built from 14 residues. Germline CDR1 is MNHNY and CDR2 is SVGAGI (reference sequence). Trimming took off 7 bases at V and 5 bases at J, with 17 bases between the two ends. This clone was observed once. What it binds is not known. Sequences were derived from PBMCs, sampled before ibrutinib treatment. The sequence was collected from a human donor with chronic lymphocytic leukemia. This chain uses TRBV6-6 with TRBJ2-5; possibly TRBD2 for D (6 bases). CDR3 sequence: CASTTGGAGETQYF. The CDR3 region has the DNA TGTGCCAGCACCACCGGAGGGGCGGGGGAGACCCAGTACTTC.